This T cell receptor (beta chain) was identified during a study of cytomegalovirus exposure and HLA in healthy donors. Findings and caveats of the study: The listing of 150 to 200 TCR beta chains classed them as cytomegalovirus-associated.

Libraries were prepared by immunoSEQ multiplex PCR; TCRdb keeps only in-frame clonotypes and omits some of them. The table records under 350,000 clones, around 86% of them present only once. Details on this clone: Its antigen remains unknown.

V gave up 6 bases and J gave up 0 bases; unmatched junction bases: 4. This CDR3 comprises 15 residues. Germline-derived CDR1 and CDR2 are KGHSH and LQKENI. This sequence was found in a woman under 30 in good health and CMV-seronegative. The sequenced material came from PBMCs. The rearrangement joins TRBV18 to TRBJ1-5; 8 bases are shared with TRBD1. CDR3 sequence reads: CASSLGQGSNQPQHF. The CDR3 coding sequence is TGTGCCAGCTCTTTAGGACAGGGTAGCAATCAGCCCCAGCATTTT.